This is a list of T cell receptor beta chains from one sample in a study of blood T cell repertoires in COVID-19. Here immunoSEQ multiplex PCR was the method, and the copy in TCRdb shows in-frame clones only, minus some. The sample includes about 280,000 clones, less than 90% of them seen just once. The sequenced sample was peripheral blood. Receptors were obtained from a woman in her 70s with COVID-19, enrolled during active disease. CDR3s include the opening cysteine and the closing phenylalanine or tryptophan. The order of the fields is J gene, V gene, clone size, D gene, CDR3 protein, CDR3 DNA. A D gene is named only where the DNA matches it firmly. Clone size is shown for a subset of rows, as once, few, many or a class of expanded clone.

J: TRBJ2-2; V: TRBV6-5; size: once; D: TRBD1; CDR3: CASSYPRQGTGELFF; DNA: TGTGCCAGCAGTTACCCTAGACAGGGAACCGGGGAGCTGTTTTTT
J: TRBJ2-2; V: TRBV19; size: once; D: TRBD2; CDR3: CASSIVGLGTSGGNTGELFF; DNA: TGTGCCAGTAGTATTGTAGGGTTAGGGACTAGCGGGGGGAACACCGGGGAGCTGTTTTTT
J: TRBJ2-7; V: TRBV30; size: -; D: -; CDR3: CAWSTIGWEQYF; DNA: TGTGCCTGGAGTACTATCGGGTGGGAGCAGTACTTC
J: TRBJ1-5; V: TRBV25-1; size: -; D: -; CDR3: CASSDLQNNQPQHF; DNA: TGTGCCAGCAGTGATCTACAGAACAATCAGCCCCAGCATTTT
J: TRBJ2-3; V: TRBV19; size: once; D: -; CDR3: CASSIRVGDTQYF; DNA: TGTGCCAGTAGTATCCGGGTAGGAGATACGCAGTATTTT
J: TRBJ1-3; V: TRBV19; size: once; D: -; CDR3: CASMLEHSGNTIYF; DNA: TGTGCCAGTATGTTGGAGCACTCTGGAAACACCATATATTTT
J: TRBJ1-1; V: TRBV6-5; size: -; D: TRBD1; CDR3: CASRDDRVNTEAFF; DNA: TGTGCCAGCAGAGACGACAGGGTGAACACTGAAGCTTTCTTT
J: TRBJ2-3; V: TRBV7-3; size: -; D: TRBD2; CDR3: CASSRRGAGTDTQYF; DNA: TGTGCCAGCAGCCGGCGGGGGGCCGGGACAGATACGCAGTATTTT
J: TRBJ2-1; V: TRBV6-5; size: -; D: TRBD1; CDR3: CASRKGQGVNEQFF; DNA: TGTGCCAGCAGGAAGGGACAGGGCGTGAATGAGCAGTTCTTC
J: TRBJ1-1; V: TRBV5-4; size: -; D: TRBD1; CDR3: CASSWGQGAQTEAFF; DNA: TGTGCCAGCAGCTGGGGACAGGGGGCGCAAACTGAAGCTTTCTTT
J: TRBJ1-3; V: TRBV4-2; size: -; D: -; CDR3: CASRVLPTQRSTIYF; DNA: TGTGCCAGTCGAGTCTTGCCGACCCAGCGGTCCACCATATATTTT
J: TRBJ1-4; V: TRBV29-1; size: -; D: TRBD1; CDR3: CSVGTGVTNEKLFF; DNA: TGCAGCGTGGGGACAGGGGTGACTAATGAAAAACTGTTTTTT
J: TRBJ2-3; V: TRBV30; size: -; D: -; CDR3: CAWSVGGGADTQYF; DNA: TGTGCCTGGAGTGTAGGAGGGGGCGCAGATACGCAGTATTTT
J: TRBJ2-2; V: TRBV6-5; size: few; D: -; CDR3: CASSQSGELFF; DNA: TGTGCCAGCAGCCAGTCCGGGGAGCTGTTTTTT
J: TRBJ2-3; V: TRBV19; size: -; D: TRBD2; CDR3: CASSRGLAGVVADTQYF; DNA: TGTGCCAGTAGTAGGGGACTAGCGGGGGTTGTGGCAGATACGCAGTATTTT
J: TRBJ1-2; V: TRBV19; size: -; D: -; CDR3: CASSTLKGSYGYTF; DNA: TGTGCCAGTAGTACCCTGAAGGGGTCCTATGGCTACACCTTC
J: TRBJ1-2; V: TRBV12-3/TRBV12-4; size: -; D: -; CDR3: CASSWGGRGYTF; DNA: TGTGCCAGCAGTTGGGGGGGACGAGGCTACACCTTC
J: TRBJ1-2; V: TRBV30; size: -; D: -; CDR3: CAWSPVGAANYGYTF; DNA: TGTGCCTGGAGTCCCGTGGGGGCAGCTAACTATGGCTACACCTTC
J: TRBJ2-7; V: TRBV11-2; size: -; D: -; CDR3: CASSLGAGSYEQYF; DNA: TGTGCCAGCAGCTTAGGGGCGGGGTCCTACGAGCAGTACTTC
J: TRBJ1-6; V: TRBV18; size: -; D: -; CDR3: CASSPNRSNSPLHF; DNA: TGTGCCAGCTCACCCAACAGGAGTAATTCACCCCTCCACTTT
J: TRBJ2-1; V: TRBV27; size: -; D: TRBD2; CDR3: CASEGRGNEQFF; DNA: TGTGCCAGCGAGGGGAGGGGCAATGAGCAGTTCTTC
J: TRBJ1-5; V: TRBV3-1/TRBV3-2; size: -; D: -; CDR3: CASSQRSDQPQHF; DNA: TGTGCCAGCAGCCAAAGATCGGATCAGCCCCAGCATTTT
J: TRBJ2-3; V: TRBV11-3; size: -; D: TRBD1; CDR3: CASEGTDSTDTQYF; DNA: TGTGCCAGCGAGGGGACAGACTCCACAGATACGCAGTATTTT
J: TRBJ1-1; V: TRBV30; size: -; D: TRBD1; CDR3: CAGDRDNTEAFF; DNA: TGTGCCGGGGACAGAGATAACACTGAAGCTTTCTTT
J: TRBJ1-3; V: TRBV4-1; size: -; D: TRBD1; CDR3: CASSQDPLTGGVGFSGNTIYF; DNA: TGCGCCAGCAGCCAAGATCCGTTGACAGGGGGCGTGGGATTCTCTGGAAACACCATATATTTT
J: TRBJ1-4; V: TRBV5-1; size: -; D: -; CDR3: CASSLQYRDEKLFF; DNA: TGCGCCAGCAGCTTGCAGTACAGGGATGAAAAACTGTTTTTT
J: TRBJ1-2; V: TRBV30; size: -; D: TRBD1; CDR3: CAWTVDRVGGYTF; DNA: TGTGCCTGGACCGTAGACAGGGTGGGCGGCTACACCTTC